This record looks at one T cell receptor beta chain sequence and its context. This clone was seen a few times. Its recognized antigen is unknown. No per-base quality is available; no much larger clone lies one base away. This sample was included in a study of STAT5B mutations in CD4+ large granular lymphocyte leukemia (dated by TCRdb to between 2021 and 2023). General notes on the study: Among healthy controls, the CDR3 'QG' motif was associated with a particular HLA allele. The purity of purified fractions was confirmed by flow cytometry on FACSCanto II or FACSVerse to exceed 95% among lymphocytes. The TCRbeta repertoires of CD4+ T-cell large granular lymphocyte leukemia patients were compared with the TCRbeta repertoires of healthy blood donors.

Cut back by 0 bases and 8 bases, the V and J ends lie 15 bases apart. There are 15 amino acids in the CDR3, from cysteine to phenylalanine inclusive. The kept DNA is CDR3 alone, 45 bases in frame from the first base. Looking up the germline V gene yields CDR1 SGHTS and CDR2 YDEGEE. The immunoSEQ assay at survey resolution was applied to genomic DNA for sequencing of TCRbeta rearrangements. The paper's data handling went like this. In the TCR sequencing data, the smallest productive clonotype frequency that could be detected was 2.59 x 10-5. Only productive TCRbeta rearrangements, meaning sequences that were complete and in-frame, were kept for the analyses. Simpson clonality, calculated in the immunoSEQ Analyzer version 3.0, was used as the measure of sample clonality. Clones were categorized by frequency as very rare, small, medium, large (1-20%) or hyperexpanded (>20%). Generation probabilities were estimated with OLGA 1.2.3, V-gene circos plots were made with VDJtools, specificities were searched in VDJdb, and CDR3 motifs were identified with GLIPH. Entries here come from immuneACCESS through TCRdb and include only in-frame sequences with V and J called. Some clones fail to appear in such tables; in the studies checked, an unresolved V gene covers under half of the shortfall, and the cause of the remainder is unknown. V and J calls plus clone size are reproduced from that table; the DNA served to infer D and trimming. The sample table records about 30,000 clones; 65% to 80% of these occur just once. Approximately 2% of the sample rests with the top ten.

Buffy coats from 35 to 45 blood donors, supplied by the Finnish Red Cross blood service, were used as healthy controls. All TCR-sequenced material derived from peripheral blood: patient blood samples and healthy donor buffy coats. Peripheral blood mononuclear cells were isolated by Ficoll-Hypaque gradient centrifugation. Magnetic purification was used to isolate CD4+ cells from the buffy coats of the healthy controls. Genomic DNA was extracted using the Gentra Puregene Cell and Tissue kit, and a Qubit 2.0 fluorometer was used to quantify it. Summary of the overall study and its limitations: Greater clonality appeared to be present in CD4-sorted patient repertoires than in healthy CD4+ repertoires, and the difference was retained after the putative leukemic clones were removed. TRBV06-family usage was enriched among the top patient clones (8/27) compared with healthy controls (2/35). Main leukemic clonotypes were private to each patient, although 25% to 30% appeared at low frequency in other patients' non-leukemic repertoires. Data were not HLA-matched; higher clonality in CD4+ versus CD8+ T-LGLL could reflect the relatively small sample size.

The clonotype comes from a human donor in good health. The V gene is TRBV5-8 and the J gene is TRBJ2-1; TRBD2 is a possible D gene, resting on 6 matching bases. Sample: CD4+ T cells from blood buffy coats. The CDR3 protein: CASSLVREPRHEQFF. At the DNA level, the sequence is TGTGCCAGCAGCTTGGTCCGGGAGCCTCGGCATGAGCAGTTCTTC. Full variable domain (CDR3 extended with the reference TRBV5-8 and TRBJ2-1 proteins): EAGVTQSPTHLIKTRGQQATLRCSPISGHTSVYWYQQALGLGLQFLLWYDEGEERNRGNFPPRFSGRQFPNYSSELNVNALELEDSALYLCASSLVREPRHEQFFGPGTRLTVL.